These 2 T cell receptor beta chains were all obtained from the same sample, sequenced in a study of PD-1 blockade in mismatch repair-deficient tumors. Assay used: immunoSEQ multiplex PCR; TCRdb lists only in-frame clones, some missing. The repertoire holds roughly 16,000 clones, with roughly 84% as singletons. Sequenced here: PBMCs, sampled before pembrolizumab treatment. These receptors came from an adult with mismatch repair-deficient cancer.

This sequence joins TRBV29-1 and TRBJ2-2; unclear D gene. CDR3 length equals 14 residues. V was clipped by 4 bases and J by 2 bases, with 11 bases between them. Germline CDR1 is SQVTM and CDR2 is ANQGSEA. The CDR3 reads CSVVVNLNTGELFF. The CDR3 DNA is TGCAGCGTTGTGGTGAACCTTAACACCGGGGAGCTGTTTTTT.

The chain's CDR3 is CASSSAMNQPQHF. CDR3 nucleotide sequence: TGTGCCAGCAGCTCGGCCATGAATCAGCCCCAGCATTTT. The rearrangement links TRBV7-9 to TRBJ1-5; D is undetermined. Trimming removed 4 bases at V and 4 bases at J, with 8 bases between. CDR3 length: 13 amino acids. CDR1 and CDR2 from the germline V gene are SEHNR and FQNEAQ (reference sequence).